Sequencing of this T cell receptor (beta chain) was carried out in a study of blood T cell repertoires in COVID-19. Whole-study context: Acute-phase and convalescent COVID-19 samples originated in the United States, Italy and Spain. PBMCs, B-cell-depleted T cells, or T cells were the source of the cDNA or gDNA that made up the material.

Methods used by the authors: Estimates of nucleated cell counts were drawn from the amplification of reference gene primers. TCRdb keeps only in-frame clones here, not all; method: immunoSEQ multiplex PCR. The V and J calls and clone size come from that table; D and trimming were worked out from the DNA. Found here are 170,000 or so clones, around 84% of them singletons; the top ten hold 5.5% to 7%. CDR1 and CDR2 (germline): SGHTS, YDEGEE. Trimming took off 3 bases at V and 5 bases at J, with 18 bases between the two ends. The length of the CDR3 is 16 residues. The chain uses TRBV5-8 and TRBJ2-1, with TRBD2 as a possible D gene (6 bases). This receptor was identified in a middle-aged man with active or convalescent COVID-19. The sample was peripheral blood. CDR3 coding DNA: TGTGCCAGCAGCTCCCACCTCCGGGACTTCAACAATGAGCAGTTCTTC. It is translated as CASSSHLRDFNNEQFF.